A single T cell receptor beta chain is shown here with its context. It lacks a known antigen. No qualities accompany the bases; no much larger clone lies one base away. V ends up 6 bases short and J 4 bases short, with an unmatched junction base count of 12. Via the germline V gene, CDR1 is MDHEN and CDR2 SYDVKM. Including cysteine and phenylalanine, the CDR3 has 15 amino acids. The DNA shown is the 45-base CDR3, in frame from base 1. The data stem from a study of siplizumab effects on memory and regulatory T cells (dated by TCRdb to about 2019). Concerning the study at large: The study examined how the anti-CD2 antibody siplizumab affects alloreactive T-cell subsets in allogeneic mixed lymphocyte reactions built from human PBMCs. The investigation overall reported the following: Greater diversity appeared to be present in unstimulated naive T cells than in memory T cells, and a substantial contribution to the alloresponse seemed to be made by naive cells. Siplizumab significantly lowered the cumulative frequency of alloreactive sequences that could be traced to unstimulated CD4+ memory T cells. Of the alloreactive CD4+ clones that could be mapped, the Treg-derived share averaged about 63% with siplizumab compared with under 30% in control reactions. The suppressive function of proliferating Tregs from siplizumab cultures was not functionally confirmed. A naive or memory phenotype could not be assigned to roughly 75-97% of proliferating CD4+ or CD8+ clones. Sequences below about 10^-5 frequency were poorly captured, so only a minor fraction of alloreactive clones could be mapped to unstimulated subsets.

Libraries were constructed by the immunoSEQ multiplex PCR assay. The deep sequencing platform assayed 80,000 to 100,000 TCR templates per sample. Genomic DNA extracted from sorted T cells was used for TCRbeta CDR3 sequencing. In the authors' own workflow: The R programming language was used for clonal analysis of the TCRbeta CDR3 data. Alloreactive CD4+ and CD8+ clones were defined by comparing unstimulated samples with post-reaction CFSE-low samples. Regulatory or non-regulatory origin was assigned to alloreactive CD4+ clones by matching of sequences to sorted unstimulated Treg and non-Treg repertoires. TCRdb retrieved this table from immuneACCESS and kept in-frame rearrangements only. Not all clones are present; in checked studies, unresolved V genes account for under half, and no reason is known for the remainder. The V and J calls and clone size are taken from that table; D and trimming were inferred from the DNA. For this sample there are 95,000 to 100,000 clones; 80% to 95% appear just once. About 11% of the sample goes to the ten largest clones.

Sorted unstimulated T cells and proliferating T cells recovered from mixed lymphocyte reactions were subjected to TCRbeta CDR3 sequencing. Fresh whole blood from ten HLA-typed healthy donors was used as the source from which PBMCs were isolated. To map where alloreactive clones came from, unstimulated CD4+ non-regulatory T cells were FACS-sorted. The chain is encoded by TRBV28 joined to TRBJ2-7, with TRBD1 identical over 7 junction bases. The sequencing sample was made of non-Treg CD4+ T cells sorted from blood. The cell subset or site label here, explained by the study, means: FACS-sorted unstimulated CD4+ non-regulatory T cells. This clonotype originated in a human donor in good health. The DNA sequence is given as TGTGCCAGCAGCCCCCTCCCCGGACAGGCTTACGAGCAGTACTTC. The encoded protein is CASSPLPGQAYEQYF.